This T cell receptor beta chain came from a study of post-analysis software for immune sequencing data. This clonotype appeared a few times. Its matching antigen is unknown. The TCR beta cDNA libraries carried unique molecular identifiers. One entry per CDR3 protein, called by TCRdb with MiXCR from the PCR reads. The sample carries 350,000 to 450,000 distinct CDR3 sequences, approximately 38% recorded once. Study-level results: Patients carried roughly five TRBV segments more frequently than controls did, and TRBV5-6, TRBV5-1 and TRBV20-1 were among them.

The CDR3 runs to 15 residues. Germline assignment: CDR1 MGHRA and CDR2 YSYEKL. Trimming took off 1 base at V and 2 bases at J, with 12 bases between the two ends. The chain uses TRBV4-1 and TRBJ2-7; D is perhaps TRBD1 (6 bases). The sequenced sample consisted of blood. This clonotype originated in a girl aged 2 to 10 with multiple sclerosis. The CDR3 bases are TGCGCCAGCAGCCAAGTTATTGGGGGCCCCTACGAGCAGTACTTC. It translates to CASSQVIGGPYEQYF.